This TCR beta chain was documented in a study of T cells expressing NK-cell markers. General study findings and limits: Also leading the CD3+CD56-NKG2C+ fraction in a handful of donors were these clonotypes.

This CDR3 has 12 residues. CDR1 and CDR2 from the germline V gene are DFQATT and SNEGSKA (reference sequence). TCRdb reprocessed the 5' RACE reads and keeps a single row for each CDR3 protein, giving no DNA. Its listing shows 550,000 to 600,000 distinct CDR3 sequences. On this clonotype itself: Its antigen is undetermined.

This sequence originates from a man aged 18 to 30 in good health. The chain uses TRBV20-1 and TRBJ1-2; as DNA is missing, the TRBD1 call by TCRdb cannot be tested. Sequencing input: blood T cells: a sorted CD56 or NKG2C T cell subset, CD4+ or CD8+ T cells, or bulk PBMC T cells (not recorded which). The CDR3 protein is CSARWGLYGYTF.